What follows describes a single T cell receptor (beta chain). Antigen unknown. This CDR3 has 15 residues. Per germline, CDR1 MNHEY and CDR2 SMNVEV (reference sequence). Germline trimming cut 9 bases from V and 0 bases from J; bases unmatched to any gene: 7. This sample is part of a study of CD8+ T cells in alopecia areata. Study-level background: Tofacitinib administration to treated patients was oral, at 5 to 10 mg twice daily. Findings of the study overall: For lesional scalp, especially alopecia totalis/universalis, clonality was higher than in normal scalp.

Reverse transcription of extracted RNA yielded cDNA, which provided the sequencing template. Method: immunoSEQ multiplex PCR; TCRdb's copy keeps in-frame clones and lacks some. The profile shows around 130,000 clones, approximately 53% of them singletons. The material sequenced was CD4+ T cells sorted from blood, taken at week 0. The clonotype was recovered from a human donor with alopecia areata. The chain combines TRBV27 with TRBJ1-1, with 10 bases matching TRBD1. As DNA, the CDR3 is TGTGCCAGTAACCGGGACAGGGGACTGAACACTGAAGCTTTCTTT. It specifies CASNRDRGLNTEAFF.